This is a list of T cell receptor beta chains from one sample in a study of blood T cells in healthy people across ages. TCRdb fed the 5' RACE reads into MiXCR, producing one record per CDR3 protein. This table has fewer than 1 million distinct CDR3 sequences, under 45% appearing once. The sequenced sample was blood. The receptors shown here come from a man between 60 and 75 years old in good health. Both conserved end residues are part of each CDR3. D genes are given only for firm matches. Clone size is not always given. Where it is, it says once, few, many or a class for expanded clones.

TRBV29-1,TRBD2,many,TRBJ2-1,CSVEDTSRGGALNEQFF,TGCAGCGTTGAAGATACCTCGCGCGGGGGGGCCTTGAATGAGCAGTTCTTC
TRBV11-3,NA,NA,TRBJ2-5,CASSLDPTRGETQYF,TGTGCCAGCAGCTTAGATCCGACTAGAGGAGAGACCCAGTACTTC
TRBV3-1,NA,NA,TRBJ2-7,CASSQGYSDYEQYF,TGTGCCAGCAGCCAAGGTTACAGCGATTACGAGCAGTACTTC
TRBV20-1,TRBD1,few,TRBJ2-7,CSASQGEAYEQYF,TGCAGTGCTTCACAGGGGGAGGCCTACGAGCAGTACTTC
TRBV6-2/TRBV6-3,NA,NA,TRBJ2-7,CASSYLSLGYEQYF,TGTGCCAGCAGTTACTTATCTTTGGGCTACGAGCAGTACTTC
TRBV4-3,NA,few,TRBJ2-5,CASSQDRAGEETQYF,TGCGCCAGCAGCCAAGATCGGGCAGGGGAAGAGACCCAGTACTTC
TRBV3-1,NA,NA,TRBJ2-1,CASSQVSVSREQFF,TGTGCCAGCAGCCAAGTATCAGTTTCCCGGGAGCAGTTCTTC
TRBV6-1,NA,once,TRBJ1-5,CASSLERGGVQPQHF,TGTGCCAGCAGTCTCGAAAGGGGAGGGGTCCAGCCCCAGCATTTT
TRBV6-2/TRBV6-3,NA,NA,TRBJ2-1,CASSWTAWNEQFF,TGTGCCAGCAGTTGGACCGCATGGAATGAGCAGTTCTTC
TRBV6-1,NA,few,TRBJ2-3,CASSDRQYTDTQYF,TGTGCCAGCAGTGACCGGCAGTACACAGATACGCAGTATTTT
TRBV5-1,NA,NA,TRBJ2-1,CASSFSEGYNEQFF,TGCGCCAGCAGCTTTTCAGAAGGATACAATGAGCAGTTCTTC
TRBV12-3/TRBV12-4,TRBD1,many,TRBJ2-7,CASRRTGTYEQYF,TGTGCCAGCAGACGGACAGGGACCTACGAGCAGTACTTC
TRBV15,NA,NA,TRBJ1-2,CATSRDRKGAGGPTGYTF,TGTGCCACCAGCAGAGATCGGAAGGGTGCGGGAGGCCCAACAGGCTACACCTTC
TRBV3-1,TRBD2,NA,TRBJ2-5,CASSPRSGGGKETQYF,TGTGCCAGCAGCCCCCGGAGCGGGGGGGGGAAAGAGACCCAGTACTTC
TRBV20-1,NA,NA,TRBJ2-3,CSARERVDTQYF,TGCAGTGCTAGAGAAAGGGTGGATACGCAGTATTTT
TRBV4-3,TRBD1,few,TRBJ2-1,CASSQADRGTQFF,TGCGCCAGCAGCCAAGCGGACAGGGGAACGCAGTTCTTC
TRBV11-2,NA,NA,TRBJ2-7,CASSLRALSYEQYF,TGTGCCAGCAGCCTCAGGGCTTTGAGCTACGAGCAGTACTTC
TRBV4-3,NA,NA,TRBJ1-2,CASSQDGTGDYGYTF,TGCGCCAGCAGCCAAGACGGGACGGGAGATTATGGCTACACCTTC
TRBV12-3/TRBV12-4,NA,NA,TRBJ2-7,CASSLSEGGVWPYEQYF,TGTGCCAGCAGTTTATCAGAGGGGGGGGTGTGGCCCTACGAGCAGTACTTC